These T cell receptor beta chains were read from a single sample in a study of cytomegalovirus exposure and HLA in healthy donors. Here immunoSEQ multiplex PCR was the method, and the copy in TCRdb shows in-frame clones only, minus some. The sample totals some 80,000 clones. What was sequenced was PBMCs. The receptors stem from a woman in her twenties or thirties in good health and CMV-seronegative. Both conserved end residues are part of each CDR3. The D gene is left open where the match is weak.

TRBJ2-3 | TRBV5-1 | NA | CASSFGSTDTQYF | TGCGCCAGCAGCTTCGGGTCCACAGATACGCAGTATTTT
TRBJ2-7 | TRBV6-5 | TRBD2 | CASSLAGSSYEQYF | TGTGCCAGCAGTCTAGCGGGAAGCTCCTACGAGCAGTACTTC
TRBJ2-2 | TRBV18 | TRBD2 | CASSPSRMGLAGAYGELFF | TGTGCCAGCTCACCGAGCCGGATGGGACTAGCGGGAGCCTACGGGGAGCTGTTTTTT
TRBJ1-6 | TRBV5-4 | TRBD1 | CASSDTGTVNSPLHF | TGTGCCAGCAGCGACACCGGGACAGTTAATTCACCCCTCCACTTT
TRBJ2-4 | TRBV6-1 | NA | CASSDWRGAKNIQYF | TGTGCCAGCAGTGACTGGCGAGGTGCCAAAAACATTCAGTACTTC
TRBJ2-7 | TRBV5-1 | TRBD1 | CASNKGQGEYEQYF | TGCGCCAGCAACAAGGGACAGGGCGAGTACGAGCAGTACTTC
TRBJ1-2 | TRBV7-8 | NA | CASSLGPENGYTF | TGTGCCAGCAGCTTAGGCCCCGAGAATGGCTACACCTTC
TRBJ2-7 | TRBV18 | TRBD1 | CASSPYRQGAYEQYF | TGTGCCAGCTCACCCTATAGACAGGGGGCCTACGAGCAGTACTTC
TRBJ1-2 | TRBV5-1 | TRBD1 | CASSLANGQGSIHTF | TGCGCCAGCAGCTTGGCCAACGGACAGGGCTCGATTCACACCTTC
TRBJ1-2 | TRBV7-9 | TRBD1 | CASSPGQGPYGYTF | TGTGCCAGCAGCCCCGGACAGGGACCCTATGGCTACACCTTC
TRBJ2-6 | TRBV7-2 | TRBD2 | CASSATLAGASGANVLTF | TGTGCCAGCAGCGCCACCCTAGCGGGGGCGTCTGGGGCCAACGTCCTGACTTTC
TRBJ1-2 | TRBV30 | NA | CAWGPGDGYTF | TGTGCCTGGGGCCCGGGAGATGGCTACACCTTC
TRBJ1-1 | TRBV7-8 | NA | CASSSQRDTTEAFF | TGTGCCAGCAGCTCGCAACGGGACACCACTGAAGCTTTCTTT
TRBJ2-5 | TRBV5-1 | TRBD2 | CASSLIAGMEETQYF | TGCGCCAGCAGCTTGATAGCGGGGATGGAAGAGACCCAGTACTTC
TRBJ2-2 | TRBV5-1 | NA | CASSLVVTNTGELFF | TGCGCCAGCAGCTTGGTTGTCACGAACACCGGGGAGCTGTTTTTT
TRBJ2-3 | TRBV13 | NA | CASSLLNGASTDTQYF | TGTGCCAGCAGCTTGCTAAACGGAGCCAGCACAGATACGCAGTATTTT
TRBJ1-1 | TRBV29-1 | NA | CSVEIQNRVTFF | TGCAGCGTTGAGATACAAAACCGGGTGACTTTCTTT
TRBJ1-5 | TRBV18 | TRBD1 | CASSAGQPSNQPQHF | TGTGCCAGCTCAGCGGGACAGCCTAGCAATCAGCCCCAGCATTTT
TRBJ2-7 | TRBV25-1 | TRBD1 | CASSARSGQGTYEQYF | TGTGCCAGCAGTGCCCGTTCGGGACAGGGGACCTACGAGCAGTACTTC
TRBJ1-2 | TRBV5-5 | NA | CASSPTGLANYGYTF | TGTGCCAGCAGCCCCACAGGGTTGGCGAACTATGGCTACACCTTC
TRBJ2-1 | TRBV5-1 | TRBD2 | CASSLLADYNEQFF | TGCGCCAGCAGCCTACTAGCGGACTACAATGAGCAGTTCTTC